What follows are 29 T cell receptor beta chains derived from one specimen sequenced in a study of regulatory T cells in long-lasting Graves disease. Sequencing libraries for TCR beta were prepared with iRepertoire HTBI primers and Arm-PCR of CDR3 regions. TCRdb reprocessed the multiplex PCR reads via MiXCR and lists one record per CDR3 protein. Among about 440,000 distinct CDR3 sequences listed, 15% to 20% were seen once. Documented time point: newly diagnosed GD, antithyroid drugs for less than 3 months. The TCR library was made from RNA extracted from PBMCs. This sample also appeared in a second study, on T cells in Graves' hyperthyroidism and ophthalmopathy.

The specimen was peripheral blood mononuclear cells (PBMCs), collected at new diagnosis, from a patient treated with antithyroid drugs. The receptors were gathered from a woman under 30 with Graves disease.

This clonotype was observed at least ten times. V usage is TRBV2 and J usage is TRBJ1-2; maybe TRBD1 (6 bases). In germline, CDR1 is SNHLY, CDR2 FYNNEI. Trimming took off 8 bases at V and 2 bases at J, with 21 bases between the two ends. This CDR3 region has 16 residues. The CDR3 sequence: CASSTGRKGRNYGYTF. The DNA for the CDR3 is TGTGCCAGCTCAACAGGGCGGAAGGGTAGGAACTATGGCTACACCTTC.

This sequence joins TRBV30 and TRBJ2-1; TRBD2 matches 7 bases. With V trimmed by 3 bases and J by 4 bases, 0 bases remained unmatched. CDR1 is GTSNPN, CDR2 SVGIG, per germline (reference sequence). The CDR3 spans 12 residues. CDR3: CAWSGGYNEQFF. The CDR3 nucleotides are TGTGCCTGGAGCGGGGGGTACAATGAGCAGTTCTTC.

The chain employs TRBV9 and TRBJ1-1, with TRBD1 matching 7 bases. The germline V gene has CDR1 SGDLS and CDR2 YYNGEE. Trimming removed 2 bases from V and 5 bases from J; junction bases left unmatched: 9. The CDR3 has 15 amino acids. The CDR3 coding sequence is TGTGCCAGCAGCGTTCGAGACAGGGATCGAACTGAAGCTTTCTTT. It translates to CASSVRDRDRTEAFF.

As regards this clonotype: Since a much larger clone is just one base distant, this may be a read error. The CDR3 DNA is TGTGCCAGCAGTGAAAGGGACTTCTCGTACGAGCAGTTCTTC. This translates into CASSERDFSYEQFF. V usage is TRBV2 and J usage is TRBJ2-1; D may be TRBD2 (6 bases). The germline V and J ends were trimmed by 2 bases and 10 bases, with 15 bases remaining between them. The CDR3 spans 14 residues. Germline V gives CDR1 SNHLY, CDR2 FYNNEI.

On this clonotype itself: This may stem from a read error, because a much larger clone lies one nucleotide away. The J gene is TRBJ2-1, the V gene TRBV9; D might be TRBD1 (6 bases). Germline CDR1 reads SGDLS; CDR2 reads YYNGEE. Trimming cost V 5 bases and J 0 bases, with 9 bases left between them. This CDR3 has 14 residues. The CDR3 bases are TGTGCCAGCAGGGGGGACAACTCCTACAATGAGCAGTTCTTC. It translates to CASRGDNSYNEQFF.

This clonotype came up a few times. The CDR3 sequence is CASGSPPGFRNTF. The CDR3 DNA is TGTGCCAGCGGATCCCCCCCCGGTTTTAGAAACACCTTC. The chain couples TRBV7-9 to TRBJ1-2; D unresolved. V gave up 8 bases and J gave up 12 bases, with 22 bases separating them. Germline assignment: CDR1 SEHNR and CDR2 FQNEAQ (reference sequence). The CDR3 spans 13 residues.

Of note for this clonotype: A far larger clone is off by one base, so a read error is likely. The chain couples TRBV28 to TRBJ2-7; 7 nucleotides agree with TRBD2. Trimming took 6 bases from V and 2 from J; bases not matched to a gene: 16. The CDR3 runs 17 residues. CDR1 is MDHEN, CDR2 SYDVKM, per germline. CDR3 nucleotide sequence: TGTGCCAGCAGCTCGAGTTTTTCGGGGGGAACTGCCTACGAGCAGTACTTC. The encoded protein is CASSSSFSGGTAYEQYF.

This chain connects TRBV10-2 to TRBJ2-7, with D unresolved. This CDR3 region has 14 residues. Looked up from germline, CDR1 is WSHSY and CDR2 is SAAADI. V dropped 0 bases and J dropped 2 bases, with 8 bases sitting between them. The CDR3 is CASSESGPTYEQYF. CDR3 sequence (DNA): TGCGCCAGCAGTGAGTCCGGCCCCACCTACGAGCAGTACTTC.

This clonotype was detected ten times or more. The chain carries TRBV28 and TRBJ2-1; 8 nucleotides agree with TRBD1. This CDR3 comprises 11 residues. Germline V gives CDR1 MDHEN, CDR2 SYDVKM. The CDR3 reads CASDREDEQFF. CDR3 nucleotide sequence: TGTGCGTCGGACAGGGAGGATGAGCAGTTCTTC.

This clonotype was counted many times. The rearrangement joins TRBV6-5 to TRBJ2-1; D ambiguous. Trimming shortened V by 4 bases and J by 7 bases, and 11 bases separated the two germline ends. CDR1 MNHEY and CDR2 SVGAGI come from the germline V gene. CDR3 length: 13 amino acids. The CDR3 bases are TGTGCCAGCAGTTCCGCCCATGAGAATGAGCAGTTCTTC. It specifies CASSSAHENEQFF.

The chain employs TRBV19 and TRBJ2-4; D might be TRBD1 (6 bases). Trimming left V 6 bases short and J 7 bases short, with 16 bases between. Germline CDR1 LNHDA, CDR2 SQIVND (reference sequence). The CDR3 is 14 residues long. The CDR3 nucleotides read TGTGCCAGTAGGTTGACAGCCCAGGGGAACATTCAGTACTTC. This gives the protein CASRLTAQGNIQYF.

At least ten counts were recorded for this clonotype. The gene calls are TRBV27 and TRBJ2-7; no firm D call. This CDR3 is 12 amino acids long. Trimming took 4 bases from V and 7 from J, leaving 11 bases between them. CDR1 is MNHEY and CDR2 is SMNVEV in the germline V gene (reference sequence). CDR3: CASSSSGREQYF. The CDR3 nucleotides are TGTGCCAGCAGTTCTTCAGGCCGAGAGCAGTACTTC.

This clonotype was seen many times. This rearrangement joins TRBV6-1 to TRBJ1-2; D is perhaps TRBD1 (5 bases). The CDR3 consists of 16 residues. Trimming removed 6 bases from V and 5 bases from J, with 22 bases in between. CDR1 is MNHNS and CDR2 is SASEGT in the germline V gene. The CDR3 nucleotides read TGTGCCAGCAGCTCCCTCCGGATCGGGGCGGGATATGGCTACACCTTC. Its translation: CASSSLRIGAGYGYTF.

This clonotype was recorded many times. V is TRBV2 and J is TRBJ2-3; possibly TRBD1 or TRBD2 for D (5 bases each). V lost 6 bases, J lost 1 base, and 8 bases lay in between. The CDR3 contains 13 residues. The germline gives CDR1 SNHLY, CDR2 FYNNEI. CDR3 sequence: CASRGDGTDTQYF. The CDR3 coding sequence is TGTGCCAGCAGGGGGGATGGCACAGATACGCAGTATTTT.

The rearrangement links TRBV5-5 to TRBJ2-7, with TRBD2 identical over 11 bases. This CDR3 contains 17 residues. The junction had 5 bases not matched to a gene; V was cut back by 0 bases and J by 0 bases. Per the germline V gene, CDR1 is SGHKS and CDR2 is YYEKEE (reference sequence). This chain's CDR3 is CASSLEGLADSSYEQYF. The DNA of the CDR3 is TGTGCCAGCAGCTTGGAGGGACTAGCGGACAGCTCCTACGAGCAGTACTTC.

Note on this clonotype: A far larger clone is one base from this, pointing to a likely read error. The chain couples TRBV24-1 to TRBJ2-1; 10 nucleotides agree with TRBD2. There are 15 residues in the CDR3. With 4 bases clipped from V and 10 bases from J, the junction kept 9 bases outside the gene matches. CDR1 is KGHDR, CDR2 SFDVKD, per germline. The CDR3 sequence is CATSDPSGSGGEQFF. CDR3 bases: TGTGCCACCAGTGACCCTAGCGGGAGTGGAGGCGAGCAGTTCTTC.

This clonotype has just a few counts. This rearrangement joins TRBV5-1 to TRBJ2-3; the D gene is possibly TRBD1 (6 bases). V was trimmed by 4 bases and J by 2 bases, leaving 11 bases between them. The CDR3 is made up of 14 amino acids. Germline CDR1 reads SGHRS; CDR2 reads YFSETQ. As DNA, the CDR3 is TGCGCCAGCAGCCAGCGGACAGCCACAGATACGCAGTATTTT. As protein: CASSQRTATDTQYF.

This clonotype was observed at least ten times. The V call is TRBV5-4, the J call TRBJ2-3; 12 positions agree with TRBD2. Germline V CDR1 and CDR2: SGHNT, YYREEE (reference sequence). V was pared by 4 bases and J by 11 bases, with 14 bases of the junction left unmatched. The CDR3 has 16 residues. The DNA of the CDR3 is TGTGCCAGCAGCAGTCTAGCGGGAGGGCGACCCGAGGTGCAGTATTTT. As protein: CASSSLAGGRPEVQYF.

The rearrangement links TRBV10-1 to TRBJ1-2, with D possibly TRBD1 on 6 matching bases. V lost 6 bases to trimming and J lost 8 bases, with 22 bases between them. From germline, CDR1 is WNHNN and CDR2 SYGVQD (reference sequence). The CDR3 consists of 15 residues. CDR3 protein: CASRQVQGPLNGYTF. The CDR3 DNA sequence: TGCGCCAGCAGGCAAGTCCAGGGGCCGTTGAACGGCTACACCTTC.

This clonotype was detected ten times or more. The V call is TRBV11-2, the J call TRBJ2-7; D may be TRBD2 (6 bases). The V and J ends lost 5 bases and 3 bases respectively, with 14 bases between them. CDR3 length: 14 residues. The germline gives CDR1 SGHAT, CDR2 FQNNGV. DNA for the CDR3: TGTGCCAGCAGCGACCCCTTGGGGGGCTACGAGCAGTACTTC. This encodes CASSDPLGGYEQYF. Full variable domain (outside the CDR3, taken from reference TRBV11-2 and TRBJ2-7): EAGVAQSPRYKIIEKRQSVAFWCNPISGHATLYWYQQILGQGPKLLIQFQNNGVVDDSQLPKDRFSAERLKGVDSTLKIQPAKLEDSAVYLCASSDPLGGYEQYFGPGTRLTVT.

The chain employs TRBV19 and TRBJ2-3; TRBD2 matches 10 bases. CDR1 and CDR2 (germline): LNHDA, SQIVND (reference sequence). V was pared by 5 bases and J by 0 bases, with 8 bases of the junction left unmatched. CDR3 length equals 17 residues. The CDR3: CASSEEQAGGSTDTQYF. The CDR3 DNA is TGTGCCAGTAGTGAAGAGCAAGCGGGAGGGAGCACAGATACGCAGTATTTT.

This clonotype was seen ten or more times. V is TRBV13 and J is TRBJ1-2; 7 nucleotides line up with TRBD1. The CDR3 length is 14 residues. The germline gives CDR1 PRHDT, CDR2 FYEKMQ (reference sequence). V was clipped by 0 bases and J by 11 bases; unmatched bases: 9. The CDR3 protein is CASSLGQGIGDYTF. Written as DNA, the CDR3 is TGTGCCAGCAGCTTAGGACAGGGGATAGGCGATTACACCTTC.

This clonotype was observed at least ten times. The V and J genes are TRBV27 and TRBJ2-1, with TRBD2 identical over 7 bases. CDR1 is MNHEY and CDR2 is SMNVEV in the germline V gene (reference sequence). This CDR3 is built from 19 residues. J lost 0 bases, V lost 4 bases, and 15 bases had no gene match. CDR3 sequence: CASSSQKETSRSSYNEQFF. The CDR3 DNA reads TGTGCCAGCAGTTCTCAGAAAGAGACTAGCAGAAGCTCCTACAATGAGCAGTTCTTC.

This clonotype was counted many times. The chain has TRBV11-2 and TRBJ2-5, with 7 bases aligning to TRBD2. V lost 1 base, J lost 5 bases, and 10 bases stayed unmatched. Germline values: CDR1 SGHAT, CDR2 FQNNGV. This CDR3 region has 16 residues. The CDR3 DNA follows: TGTGCCAGCAGCTTAGTGTCAGCGGGAAACGGGGAGACCCAGTACTTC. Translating it yields CASSLVSAGNGETQYF.

The rearrangement links TRBV27 to TRBJ1-3; D unresolved. Trimming took off 11 bases at V and 0 bases at J, with 17 bases between the two ends. This CDR3 comprises 15 residues. Germline V gene data show CDR1 as MNHEY and CDR2 as SMNVEV (reference sequence). CDR3 region: CASMVDGSSGNTIYF. The CDR3 coding sequence is TGTGCCTCCATGGTAGACGGCAGCTCTGGAAACACCATATATTTT.

The table lists this clonotype with many counts. This chain connects TRBV6-1 to TRBJ2-5, with D possibly matching TRBD1 (6 bases). Germline CDR1 reads MNHNS; CDR2 reads SASEGT. CDR3 length: 14 amino acids. V lost 6 bases to trimming and J lost 5 bases, with 16 bases between them. For the CDR3, the DNA is TGTGCCAGCAGCCCCATAACAGGGTTGGAGACCCAGTACTTC. Its translation is CASSPITGLETQYF.

The chain combines TRBV15 with TRBJ2-4; D is ambiguous. The germline V and J ends were trimmed by 1 base and 4 bases, with 8 bases remaining between them. The CDR3 has 14 amino acids. Germline values: CDR1 LNHNV, CDR2 YYDKDF (reference sequence). CDR3 loop: CATSRGGTKNIQYF. In nucleotides, the CDR3 is TGTGCCACCAGCAGAGGTGGTACAAAAAACATTCAGTACTTC. Full variable domain (remainder filled in from reference TRBV15 and TRBJ2-4): DAMVIQNPRYQVTQFGKPVTLSCSQTLNHNVMYWYQQKSSQAPKLLFHYYDKDFNNEADTPDNFQSRRPNTSFCFLDIRSPGLGDTAMYLCATSRGGTKNIQYFGAGTRLSVL.

There are many counts of this clonotype. V and J are TRBV6-5 and TRBJ2-1; D is possibly TRBD2 (5 bases). Trimming took 1 base from V and 6 from J, leaving 10 bases between them. This CDR3 contains 14 residues. Germline CDR1 is MNHEY and CDR2 is SVGAGI. The CDR3 here is CASSYLTSGNEQFF. The CDR3 nucleotides read TGTGCCAGCAGTTACTTAACAAGCGGCAATGAGCAGTTCTTC.

There are a few counts of this clonotype. Sequence at one end of the junction differs from germline and may be a read error. In DNA, the CDR3 is TGTGCCTGGAGTTCGCCGGGATTCTACTTC. As protein: CAWSSPGFYF. This chain joins TRBV30 and TRBJ1-2; D unclear. The CDR3 is made up of 10 amino acids. From germline, CDR1 is GTSNPN and CDR2 SVGIG (reference sequence).